The 9 T cell receptor beta chains below all came from one sample that was sequenced in a study of shared clonotypes between healthy human individuals. Produced via immunoSEQ multiplex PCR; TCRdb's table is partial and in-frame only. The sample has hundreds of thousands of clones; approximately 79% are singletons. The material sequenced was memory CD4+ T cells sorted from blood. The subset is: CD45RA-negative fraction. These receptor sequences come from a woman aged 30 to 39 in good health.

This rearrangement joins TRBV7-9 to TRBJ2-7; possibly TRBD2 for D (5 bases). V was trimmed by 1 base and J by 2 bases, leaving 9 bases between them. In germline, CDR1 is SEHNR, CDR2 FQNEAQ (reference sequence). The CDR3 is made up of 14 amino acids. In DNA, the CDR3 is TGTGCCAGCAGCTTAGTAAGCGGAACCTACGAGCAGTACTTC. Translated, it gives CASSLVSGTYEQYF.

CDR3 protein: CASSQAWAASGNTIYF. CDR3 bases: TGTGCCAGCAGCCAAGCTTGGGCAGCCTCTGGAAACACCATATATTTT. J is TRBJ1-3 and V is TRBV4-2; D remains ambiguous. V lost 1 base and J 0 bases, leaving 10 bases between the germline ends. CDR3 length equals 16 residues. Looked up from germline, CDR1 is LGHNA and CDR2 is YNFKEQ.

This CDR3 reads CSAFEVQFF. CDR3 sequence (DNA): TGCAGTGCATTCGAAGTGCAGTTCTTC. This chain connects TRBV20-1 to TRBJ2-1; D uncertain. CDR1 and CDR2 (germline): DFQATT, SNEGSKA (reference sequence). There are 9 residues in the CDR3. V was trimmed by 6 bases and J by 12 bases, leaving 9 bases between them.

The genes are TRBV7-6 and TRBJ2-2; D could derive from TRBD1 or TRBD2 (5 bases each). CDR3 length equals 13 residues. Per germline, CDR1 SGHVS and CDR2 FNYEAQ. Trimming pared 5 bases from V and 2 bases from J, leaving 6 bases between. The CDR3 sequence is CASSRGNTGELFF. The CDR3 DNA follows: TGTGCCAGCAGCCGGGGCAACACCGGGGAGCTGTTTTTT.

The chain links TRBV12-5 to TRBJ2-5, with D hard to call. The CDR3 is 11 amino acids. CDR1 and CDR2 (germline): LGHNT, FRNRAP. V was trimmed by 3 bases and J by 5 bases, leaving 4 bases between them. DNA for the CDR3: TGTGCTAGTGGTTTTCGGGAGACCCAGTACTTC. Translating it yields CASGFRETQYF.

The J gene is TRBJ1-5, the V gene TRBV18; D not resolved. V dropped 3 bases and J dropped 4 bases, with 7 bases sitting between them. There are 13 residues in the CDR3. Per the germline V gene, CDR1 is KGHSH and CDR2 is LQKENI. CDR3 sequence (DNA): TGTGCCAGCTCACCGGACCAAAATCAGCCCCAGCATTTT. It translates to CASSPDQNQPQHF.

The chain uses TRBV27 and TRBJ1-1; no clear D. Per the germline V gene, CDR1 is MNHEY and CDR2 is SMNVEV (reference sequence). There are 13 residues in the CDR3. V lost 3 bases, J lost 0 bases, and 5 bases lay in between. CDR3 amino acids: CASSFSMNTEAFF. CDR3 in DNA: TGTGCCAGCAGTTTTAGCATGAACACTGAAGCTTTCTTT.

The chain carries TRBV14 and TRBJ1-1, with D unclear. Deletions cut 4 bases from V and 8 bases from J, with 14 bases between. CDR3 length: 13 amino acids. Germline CDR1 reads SGHDN; CDR2 reads FVKESK. The CDR3 protein is CASSPNRVGEAFF. The CDR3 DNA reads TGTGCCAGCAGCCCCAACCGCGTTGGGGAAGCTTTCTTT.

This clone has only one observation. The V and J genes are TRBV19 and TRBJ2-7, with 14 bases aligning to TRBD2. Germline assignment: CDR1 LNHDA and CDR2 SQIVND (reference sequence). The V and J ends lost 5 bases and 7 bases, in that order; junction bases with no gene match: 7. The CDR3 sequence is 15 residues long. The CDR3 loop reads CASSAGTSGRGEQYF. The CDR3 nucleotides read TGTGCCAGTAGTGCAGGGACTAGCGGGAGAGGGGAGCAGTACTTC. The variable domain in full, completed from reference TRBV19 and TRBJ2-7, reads DGGITQSPKYLFRKEGQNVTLSCEQNLNHDAMYWYRQDPGQGLRLIYYSQIVNDFQKGDIAEGYSVSREKKESFPLTVTSAQKNPTAFYLCASSAGTSGRGEQYFGPGTRLTVT.